This TCR beta chain comes out of a study of blood T cell repertoires in COVID-19. Study background: Spain, Italy and the United States supplied samples that represented acute and convalescent COVID-19.

The CDR3 extends over 15 amino acids. Germline lookup yields CDR1 LNHDA and CDR2 SQIVND (reference sequence). J lost 0 bases, V lost 5 bases, and 4 bases had no gene match. Repertoires were generated with immunoSEQ multiplex PCR, while TCRdb's copy carries only in-frame clones and drops some. The data contain 200,000 to 250,000 clones, around nine tenths of them singletons. The clonotype originates from a woman younger than 30 who had recovered from COVID-19. The sequenced sample was peripheral blood. The chain has TRBV19 and TRBJ2-1; 7 bases are shared with TRBD2. The chain's CDR3 is CASSRGGSSYNEQFF. In DNA form, the CDR3 reads TGTGCCAGTAGTCGCGGCGGGAGCTCCTACAATGAGCAGTTCTTC.